This T cell receptor beta chain was profiled in a study of cytomegalovirus exposure and HLA in healthy donors. General study points: The listing of roughly 160 TCR beta chains classed them as cytomegalovirus-associated. Excluded were some V segments that proved indistinguishable, including TRBV6-2 and TRBV6-3.

This clone was seen only once. Antigen unknown. Primers for the PCR totalled 60 Vbeta and 13 Jbeta. Here immunoSEQ multiplex PCR was the method, and the copy in TCRdb shows in-frame clones only, minus some. The sample has under 200,000 clones; 87% are singletons. Trimming pared 6 bases from V and 4 bases from J, leaving 16 bases between. Germline V gene sequence: CDR1 MNHEY, CDR2 SVGAGI. The CDR3 consists of 15 residues. Specimen: PBMCs. The V and J genes are TRBV6-5 and TRBJ1-3; the D gene is possibly TRBD1 (6 bases). The receptor comes from a woman under 40 in good health and CMV-seronegative. The CDR3 is CASRYTRGTGNTIYF. The CDR3 coding sequence is TGTGCCAGCAGGTACACCAGGGGAACAGGAAACACCATATATTTT.